This is a list of T cell receptor beta chains from one sample in a study of blood T cell repertoires in COVID-19. TCRdb keeps only in-frame clones here, not all; method: immunoSEQ multiplex PCR. The repertoire holds some 150,000 clones, with more than 80% as singletons. Material: peripheral blood. Every receptor here comes from a human donor with acute or convalescent COVID-19. The donor label of this sample is uncertain. CDR3s include the opening cysteine and the closing phenylalanine or tryptophan. The order of the fields is D gene, clone size, J gene, V gene, CDR3 DNA, CDR3 protein. A D gene is named only where the DNA matches it firmly. A clone size is listed for some rows: how often the clone was seen (once, few, many), or a class if it is expanded.

TRBD1 | . | TRBJ1-2 | TRBV15 | TGTGCCACCAGCAGAGACGCACTAACCACACAGGGGGGCTATGGCTACACCTTC | CATSRDALTTQGGYGYTF
. | . | TRBJ2-1 | TRBV20-1 | TGCAGTTCCAGTCCTGACAATGAGCAGTTCTTC | CSSSPDNEQFF
TRBD1 | . | TRBJ1-6 | TRBV9 | TGTGCCAGCAGCGAGGAGGACAGGGACCTCTATAATTCACCCCTCCACTTT | CASSEEDRDLYNSPLHF
. | . | TRBJ2-7 | TRBV5-6 | TGTGCCAGCACTCCCCTAGGGGGGGGGCCGCAGTACTTC | CASTPLGGGPQYF
. | . | TRBJ1-1 | TRBV2 | TGTGCCAGCAGTGTGGCGGACATGAACACTGAAGCTTTCTTT | CASSVADMNTEAFF
. | . | TRBJ1-1 | TRBV5-1 | TGCGCCAGCAGCTTGGGAGGGATATCGAACACTGAAGCTTTCTTT | CASSLGGISNTEAFF
. | . | TRBJ1-4 | TRBV6-5 | TGTGCCAGCAGCCCACAGGGAGCTCGTGAAAAACTGTTTTTT | CASSPQGAREKLFF
. | . | TRBJ1-1 | TRBV7-9 | TGTGCCAGCAGCTTAGATCTCTCGTCGAGAGAAGCTTTCTTT | CASSLDLSSREAFF
TRBD2 | few | TRBJ2-5 | TRBV2 | TGTGCCAGCAGGCTATTGGGAGGGCTCCAAGAGACCCAGTACTTC | CASRLLGGLQETQYF
TRBD2 | . | TRBJ2-7 | TRBV9 | TGTGCCAGCAGTCGAAATCCGGGACTAGCGGGGGACGAGCAGTACTTC | CASSRNPGLAGDEQYF
TRBD1 | . | TRBJ1-2 | TRBV6-5 | TGTGCCAGCAGTCCGGGACAGGGGGCGAGCTACACCTTC | CASSPGQGASYTF
. | . | TRBJ2-7 | TRBV15 | TGTGCCACCAGCAGAGATAGGCAGGTCGAGCAGTACTTC | CATSRDRQVEQYF
. | few | TRBJ2-1 | TRBV3-1/TRBV3-2 | TGTGCCAGCAGCCAGGCTGGAGGCGCCTACAATGAGCAGTTCTTC | CASSQAGGAYNEQFF
. | . | TRBJ1-4 | TRBV10-3 | TGTGCCATCAGCCTGACACGGAATGAAAAACTGTTTTTT | CAISLTRNEKLFF
. | . | TRBJ1-6 | TRBV5-1 | TGCGCCAGCAGCCTCACCGGGACATCGTCCAATTCACCCCTCCACTTT | CASSLTGTSSNSPLHF
TRBD1 | . | TRBJ1-1 | TRBV11-3 | TGTGCCAGCAGCCCCGGGGACAGTGAAGCTTTCTTT | CASSPGDSEAFF
. | . | TRBJ1-5 | TRBV19 | TGTGCCAGTAATGTCGAGGGCCGCGGTCAGCCCCAGCATTTT | CASNVEGRGQPQHF
TRBD2 | once | TRBJ2-2 | TRBV7-2 | TGTGCCAGCAGCTTTGGACTAGCGGGGGGGTCCACCGGGGAGCTGTTTTTT | CASSFGLAGGSTGELFF
. | . | TRBJ2-7 | TRBV4-1 | TGCGCCAGCAGCCTCATAAGGACAGAGAGCTACGAGCAGTACTTC | CASSLIRTESYEQYF
. | once | TRBJ2-1 | TRBV3-1/TRBV3-2 | TGTGCCAGCAGCCAACGACAGTACAATGAGCAGTTCTTC | CASSQRQYNEQFF
. | few | TRBJ2-7 | TRBV7-6 | TGTGCCAGCAGCCCCCTTGTAAAGACAGGTTCCTACGAGCAGTACTTC | CASSPLVKTGSYEQYF
. | . | TRBJ2-7 | TRBV6-5 | TGTGCCAGCAGTCCCCGCGGCAGCGTCTACGAGCAGTACTTC | CASSPRGSVYEQYF
. | . | TRBJ1-1 | TRBV2 | TGTGCCAGCATCCGAACGGGGGATGGGAAAAACACTGAAGCTTTCTTT | CASIRTGDGKNTEAFF
TRBD2 | once | TRBJ2-5 | TRBV5-1 | TGCGCCAGCAGCTTCGGACTAGATTTGAGGGAGACCCAGTACTTC | CASSFGLDLRETQYF
TRBD1 | . | TRBJ2-1 | TRBV2 | TGTGCCAGCAGTGAGGACAGGCGGTACAATGAGCAGTTCTTC | CASSEDRRYNEQFF
TRBD1 | once | TRBJ2-1 | TRBV30 | TGTGCCTGGAGTACGGGACAGAGGACTCCAAGGGAGCAGTTCTTC | CAWSTGQRTPREQFF
TRBD1 | . | TRBJ1-6 | TRBV19 | TGTGCCAGTAGTATAGCCTGGGACAGGGAAGTTGGATCACCCCTCCACTTT | CASSIAWDREVGSPLHF
TRBD1 | . | TRBJ2-1 | TRBV11-3 | TGTGCCAGCAGCTCCCCCGGTGGGGACAGGAAATACAATGAGCAGTTCTTC | CASSSPGGDRKYNEQFF
. | . | TRBJ1-6 | TRBV2 | TGTGCCAGCACCCTCAGGGTTTCTGGAAATTCACCCCTCCACTTT | CASTLRVSGNSPLHF
. | . | TRBJ1-5 | TRBV24-1 | TGTGCCACCTCAGGGAGGGAGAGCAATCAGCCCCAGCATTTT | CATSGRESNQPQHF
. | once | TRBJ1-5 | TRBV25-1 | TGTGCCAGCAGTTTGACGGGGGAGGGTCAGCCCCAGCATTTT | CASSLTGEGQPQHF
. | . | TRBJ1-2 | TRBV4-1 | TGCGCCAGCAGCCAAGATTCGGTCTACGGTGGCTACACCTTC | CASSQDSVYGGYTF
. | . | TRBJ1-5 | TRBV2 | TGTGCCAGCAGTCGGGGGGTAAATCAGCCCCAGCATTTT | CASSRGVNQPQHF
. | . | TRBJ2-1 | TRBV5-1 | TGCGCCAGCAGCCCCGACAGCAGCTCCTACAATGAGCAGTTCTTC | CASSPDSSSYNEQFF
. | . | TRBJ1-2 | TRBV20-1 | TGCAGTGCTAGAGGGGGCAGGGACATTTCCTTC | CSARGGRDISF
TRBD1 | . | TRBJ1-3 | TRBV9 | TGTGCCAGCAGCGATAGGACAGGGTCTGGAAACACCATATATTTT | CASSDRTGSGNTIYF
. | few | TRBJ2-7 | TRBV9 | TGTGCCAGCAGCCCGGGCAACGTAGACAGGTTCAGGGACGAGCAGTACTTC | CASSPGNVDRFRDEQYF
TRBD1 | once | TRBJ1-2 | TRBV29-1 | TGCAGCGTTGGGGGGACAGGGAAAGGCTACACCTTC | CSVGGTGKGYTF
TRBD2 | once | TRBJ2-3 | TRBV5-1 | TGCGCCAGCGCGGAGCTAGCGGGGGGGAACACAGATACGCAGTATTTT | CASAELAGGNTDTQYF
. | few | TRBJ2-3 | TRBV11-2 | TGTGCCAGCAGCTTACAGGGGGGAATGGGAACAGATACGCAGTATTTT | CASSLQGGMGTDTQYF
. | . | TRBJ1-2 | TRBV24-1 | TGTGCCACCAGTGATTTTGACAGTTTTGGCTACACCTTC | CATSDFDSFGYTF
TRBD1 | . | TRBJ1-6 | TRBV2 | TGTGCCAGCGCAGGACAGGGGAATAATTCACCCCTCCACTTT | CASAGQGNNSPLHF
. | once | TRBJ1-1 | TRBV6-5 | TGTGCCAGCATCCCATACTGGACTGGGAACACTGAAGCTTTCTTT | CASIPYWTGNTEAFF
. | . | TRBJ1-6 | TRBV6-5 | TGTGCCAGCAGTTATAACAGGGCTAATTCACCCCTCCACTTT | CASSYNRANSPLHF
TRBD2 | . | TRBJ2-5 | TRBV19 | TGTGCCAGTACCAGGACTAGCGGGGGAGAGACCCAGTACTTC | CASTRTSGGETQYF
TRBD2 | . | TRBJ2-1 | TRBV6-1 | TGTGCCAGCAGTGAATGGACTAGCGGGGGGCAGAATGAGCAGTTCTTC | CASSEWTSGGQNEQFF
. | . | TRBJ2-1 | TRBV6-5 | TGTGCCAGCACCTTCCAGGGTTTGGGGGAGCAGTTCTTC | CASTFQGLGEQFF
. | . | TRBJ2-2 | TRBV18 | TGTGCCAGCTCACTCACAGGGAGCACCGGGGAGCTGTTTTTT | CASSLTGSTGELFF
TRBD1 | . | TRBJ1-2 | TRBV11-2 | TGTGCCAGCAGCTTAGATTCAGGGGGAGGCTATGGCTACACCTTC | CASSLDSGGGYGYTF
. | . | TRBJ1-5 | TRBV6-6 | TGTGCCAGCAGTTATCAGTACCAGCCCCAGCATTTT | CASSYQYQPQHF
. | . | TRBJ1-4 | TRBV24-1 | TGTGCCACCAGTGTGGGAGGGACCGAACTGTTTTTT | CATSVGGTELFF
. | . | TRBJ2-2 | TRBV7-3 | TGTGCCAGCAGTCCTCAGCGGAACACCGGGGAGCTGTTTTTT | CASSPQRNTGELFF
. | few | TRBJ1-2 | TRBV5-1 | TGCGCCAGCAGCTTGGAGGGGCGCCGTGATGGCTACACCTTC | CASSLEGRRDGYTF
TRBD1 | . | TRBJ2-2 | TRBV5-1 | TGCGCCAGCAGCTGGGGACAGAACCTTATTAACACCGGGGAGCTGTTTTTT | CASSWGQNLINTGELFF
TRBD1 | . | TRBJ1-5 | TRBV2 | TGTGCCAGCAGCGAGATTCAGGGGGCCCTCAATCAGCCCCAGCATTTT | CASSEIQGALNQPQHF
TRBD1 | once | TRBJ1-2 | TRBV20-1 | TGCAGTGCTGGTGGACAGGTTCTAGGGGATGGCTACACCTTC | CSAGGQVLGDGYTF
. | few | TRBJ1-5 | TRBV27 | TGTGCCAGCAGTTTAATGGGGAGGGCTGGGCAGCCCCAGCATTTT | CASSLMGRAGQPQHF
. | . | TRBJ1-1 | TRBV18 | TGTGCCAGCGGGCAGGGGAACACTGAAGCTTTCTTT | CASGQGNTEAFF
. | few | TRBJ1-2 | TRBV11-2 | TGTGCCAGCAGCTCCCTAAACTATGGCTACACCTTC | CASSSLNYGYTF